This entry is about one T cell receptor (beta chain). This sample was included in a study of blood T cell repertoires in COVID-19. Study information: T cells, B-cell-depleted T cells, or PBMCs provided the cDNA or gDNA that served as material.

Some clones are missing from TCRdb's copy, which holds only in-frame ones; the method was immunoSEQ multiplex PCR. The repertoire holds some 80,000 clones, with 75% to 90% as singletons. This TCR came from a human donor in a cohort sampled during active COVID-19. Sequencing input: peripheral blood.

CDR3 amino acids: CASSVTDYQPQHF. CDR3 nucleotide sequence: TGTGCCAGCAGTGTAACAGATTATCAGCCCCAGCATTTT. The J gene is TRBJ1-5, the V gene TRBV2; no reliable D call. The germline V and J ends were trimmed by 4 bases and 5 bases, with 9 bases remaining between them. The CDR3 runs 13 residues. CDR1 and CDR2 (germline): SNHLY, FYNNEI. Supplemented by reference TRBV2 and TRBJ1-5, the full variable domain reads EPEVTQTPSHQVTQMGQEVILRCVPISNHLYFYWYRQILGQKVEFLVSFYNNEISEKSEIFDDQFSVERPDGSNFTLKIRSTKLEDSAMYFCASSVTDYQPQHFGDGTRLSIL.